This T cell receptor (beta chain) emerged from a study of blood T cell repertoires in COVID-19. The repertoire was sequenced with immunoSEQ multiplex PCR; TCRdb's copy has only in-frame clones and lacks some. The table lists roughly 100,000 clones, about 89% of them singletons. The CDR3 covers 16 residues. Germline V lookup: CDR1 SGHVS, CDR2 FNYEAQ. Trimming pared 8 bases from V and 3 bases from J, leaving 20 bases between. The TCR sequence derives from a human donor with active COVID-19. The donor label of this sample is uncertain. The sample was peripheral blood. This chain links TRBV7-6 with TRBJ2-4; a weak D match, TRBD1 (6 bases). CDR3 sequence: CASSGGPGYSKNIQYF. CDR3 nucleotide sequence: TGTGCCAGCTCTGGGGGCCCAGGATACAGCAAAAACATTCAGTACTTC.